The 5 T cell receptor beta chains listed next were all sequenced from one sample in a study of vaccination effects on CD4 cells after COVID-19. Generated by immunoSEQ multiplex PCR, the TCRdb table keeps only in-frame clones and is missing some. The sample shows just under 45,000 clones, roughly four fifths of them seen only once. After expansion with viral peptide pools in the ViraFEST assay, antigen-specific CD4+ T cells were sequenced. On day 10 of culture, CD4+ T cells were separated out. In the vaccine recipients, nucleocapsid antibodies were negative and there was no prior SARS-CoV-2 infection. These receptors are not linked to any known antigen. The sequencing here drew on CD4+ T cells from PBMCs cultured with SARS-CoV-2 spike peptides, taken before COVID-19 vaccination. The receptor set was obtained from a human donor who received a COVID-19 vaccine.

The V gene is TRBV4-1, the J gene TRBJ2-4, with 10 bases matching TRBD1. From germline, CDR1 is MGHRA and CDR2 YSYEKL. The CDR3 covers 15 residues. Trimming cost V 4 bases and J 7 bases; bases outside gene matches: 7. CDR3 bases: TGCGCCAGCAGCCCACCGGAGGACAGGGGGAACATTCAGTACTTC. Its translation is CASSPPEDRGNIQYF.

As DNA, the CDR3 is TGTGCCAGCAGCTTGGCTCCAGGGCCCAACACCATATATTTT. This encodes CASSLAPGPNTIYF. V usage is TRBV5-5 and J usage is TRBJ1-3; tentative D call: TRBD1 (5 bases). This CDR3 spans 14 amino acids. Trimming removed 0 bases at V and 7 bases at J, with 11 bases between. Germline loops: CDR1 SGHKS, CDR2 YYEKEE (reference sequence).

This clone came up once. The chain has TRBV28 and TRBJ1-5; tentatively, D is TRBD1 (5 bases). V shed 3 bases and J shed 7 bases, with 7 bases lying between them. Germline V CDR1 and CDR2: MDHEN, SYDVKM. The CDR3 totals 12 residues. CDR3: CASSFGGQPQHF. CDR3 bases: TGTGCCAGCAGTTTCGGGGGACAGCCCCAGCATTTT.

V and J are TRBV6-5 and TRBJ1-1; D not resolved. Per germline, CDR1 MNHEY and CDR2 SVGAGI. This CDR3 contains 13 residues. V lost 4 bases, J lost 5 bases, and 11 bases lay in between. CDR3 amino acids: CASSSGKRTEAFF. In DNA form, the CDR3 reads TGTGCCAGCAGTTCGGGCAAGAGAACTGAAGCTTTCTTT.

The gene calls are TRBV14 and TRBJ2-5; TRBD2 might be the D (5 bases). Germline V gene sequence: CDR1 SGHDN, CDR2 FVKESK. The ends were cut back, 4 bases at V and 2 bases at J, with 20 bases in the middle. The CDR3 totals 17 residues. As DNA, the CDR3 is TGTGCCAGCAGCCTAGGTGTTACAAGAAGCGGACAAGAGACCCAGTACTTC. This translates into CASSLGVTRSGQETQYF. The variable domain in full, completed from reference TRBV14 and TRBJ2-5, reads EAGVTQFPSHSVIEKGQTVTLRCDPISGHDNLYWYRRVMGKEIKFLLHFVKESKQDESGMPNNRFLAERTGGTYSTLKVQPAELEDSGVYFCASSLGVTRSGQETQYFGPGTRLLVL.